Following are 13 T cell receptor beta chains from one sample sequenced in a study of shared clonotypes between healthy human individuals. Only in-frame clones appear in the TCRdb table, and some are missing; sequencing was by immunoSEQ multiplex PCR. This sample has a few million clones, with more than 80% found just once. Input material: naive CD4+ T cells from PBMCs. The subset here: CD45RA+ positively selected. These receptors were collected from a man aged 18 to 30 in good health. Some clones in this sample may be carry-over from other donors' samples.

The chain couples TRBV2 to TRBJ1-5; 9 positions agree with TRBD1. The V gene's germline CDR1 is SNHLY and CDR2 FYNNEI. CDR3 length equals 16 residues. V dropped 5 bases and J dropped 5; count of bases not matched to a gene: 10. The CDR3 loop is CASSLKQGASDQPQHF. CDR3 nucleotides: TGTGCCAGCAGTCTGAAACAGGGGGCATCAGATCAGCCCCAGCATTTT.

V is TRBV7-8 and J is TRBJ1-5; D uncertain. The CDR3 consists of 14 residues. V lost 1 base, J lost 5 bases, and 9 bases lay in between. Germline V lookup: CDR1 SGHVS, CDR2 FQNEAQ. The CDR3 region has the DNA TGTGCCAGCAGCTTAGGGCGGGAAGATCAGCCCCAGCATTTT. Its protein product is CASSLGREDQPQHF.

The chain recombines TRBV5-1 with TRBJ2-5; TRBD2 might be the D (7 bases). The germline CDR1 and CDR2 sequences are SGHRS and YFSETQ. There are 15 residues in the CDR3. Trimming stripped 4 bases from V and 5 bases from J, with 18 bases between. The CDR3 here is CASSPRAGGGETQYF. In DNA form, the CDR3 reads TGCGCCAGCAGCCCCCGGGCGGGCGGGGGCGAGACCCAGTACTTC.

The chain is built from TRBV29-1 and TRBJ1-2, with 9 bases fitting TRBD1. CDR3 length: 15 residues. Unmatched junction bases numbered 9, after V lost 5 bases and J lost 2 bases. In germline, CDR1 is SQVTM, CDR2 ANQGSEA. The CDR3 region has the DNA TGCAGCGTTACCCCCGGGACAGGGAAGAACTATGGCTACACCTTC. Translation: CSVTPGTGKNYGYTF.

The V call is TRBV5-1, the J call TRBJ2-3; 12 bases map to TRBD2. V was clipped by 4 bases and J by 6 bases; unmatched bases: 9. Per the germline V gene, CDR1 is SGHRS and CDR2 is YFSETQ. This CDR3 region has 16 residues. In nucleotides, the CDR3 is TGCGCCAGCAGCCCCCCTAGCGGGGGGGTATCGGATACGCAGTATTTT. Translating it yields CASSPPSGGVSDTQYF.

V is TRBV6-5 and J is TRBJ2-5, with TRBD2 matching 7 bases. The DNA end lines up better with TRBJ2-7; the J call may be wrong. Germline CDR1 MNHEY, CDR2 SVGAGI. The CDR3 totals 15 residues. The CDR3 bases are TGTGCCAGCAAATCGAGGGGCGGGAGCTCCTACGAGCAGTACTTC. Translating it yields CASKSRGGSSYEQYF.

The table lists this clone with a count of one. The V and J genes are TRBV6-5 and TRBJ2-7; D possibly corresponds to TRBD1 (5 bases). Germline assignment: CDR1 MNHEY and CDR2 SVGAGI. Between the trimmed V and J ends, which lost 1 base and 2 bases, there was a span of 12 bases. The CDR3 extends over 15 amino acids. CDR3 sequence: CASSYLWGPPYEQYF. The CDR3 DNA follows: TGTGCCAGCAGTTACTTGTGGGGCCCGCCCTACGAGCAGTACTTC.

In regard to this clone: This CDR3 is also generated by other DNA sequences in the sample. The chain links TRBV7-9 to TRBJ2-3; no firm D call. The CDR3 totals 11 residues. CDR1 is SEHNR, CDR2 FQNEAQ, per germline (reference sequence). V lost 0 bases, J lost 6 bases, and 1 base lay in between. The CDR3 loop reads CASSLADTQYF. The CDR3 nucleotides read TGTGCCAGCAGCTTAGCGGATACGCAGTATTTT.

Concerning this clone itself: The identical CDR3 is also encoded by other nucleotide sequences in the sample. This chain links TRBV7-9 with TRBJ2-7, with TRBD1 as a possible D gene (5 bases). From germline, CDR1 is SEHNR and CDR2 FQNEAQ (reference sequence). The V end lost 2 bases, the J end lost 2 bases, and 10 bases lay between the germline ends. This CDR3 is 14 amino acids long. The DNA of the CDR3 is TGTGCCAGCAGCTTACAGGGAACCCCCTACGAGCAGTACTTC. Its protein product is CASSLQGTPYEQYF.

A word on this clone: A single base separates this from a much larger clone, so it may be a read error. Other DNA sequences in the sample encode the same CDR3. V usage is TRBV27 and J usage is TRBJ1-5; D remains ambiguous. Germline CDR1 MNHEY, CDR2 SMNVEV (reference sequence). V was clipped by 3 bases and J by 1 base, with 1 base between them. The CDR3 spans 12 residues. CDR3 amino acids: CASSFSNQPQHF. The CDR3 DNA follows: TGTGCCAGCAGTTTCAGCAATCAGCCCCAGCATTTT.

The chain carries TRBV27 and TRBJ1-2; 8 bases are shared with TRBD1. The V gene end was trimmed by 3 bases and the J gene end by 2 bases; junction bases not matched to a gene: 8. The germline V gene encodes CDR1 MNHEY and CDR2 SMNVEV (reference sequence). CDR3 length: 16 amino acids. The CDR3 coding sequence is TGTGCCAGCAGTTTTCGTCCAGGGGGCGCAAACTATGGCTACACCTTC. It yields the protein CASSFRPGGANYGYTF.

The chain carries TRBV28 and TRBJ2-7; 8 bases agree with TRBD2. Unmatched junction bases numbered 11, after V lost 4 bases and J lost 6 bases. Germline lookup yields CDR1 MDHEN and CDR2 SYDVKM. The CDR3 is 15 amino acids. The DNA of the CDR3 is TGTGCCAGCAGTTCCCCCGAGCGGGAGAACATCGAGCAGTACTTC. Its translation: CASSSPERENIEQYF.

This clone was observed a handful of times. Other DNA sequences of this sample code for an identical CDR3. This rearrangement joins TRBV6-6 to TRBJ1-5; weak D call: TRBD1 (5 bases). Germline loops: CDR1 MNHNY, CDR2 SVGAGI (reference sequence). The CDR3 is made up of 12 amino acids. V lost 6 bases and J lost 5, with 8 bases in between. The CDR3 loop reads CASRPGDQPQHF. CDR3 in DNA: TGTGCCAGCAGACCGGGGGATCAGCCCCAGCATTTT.